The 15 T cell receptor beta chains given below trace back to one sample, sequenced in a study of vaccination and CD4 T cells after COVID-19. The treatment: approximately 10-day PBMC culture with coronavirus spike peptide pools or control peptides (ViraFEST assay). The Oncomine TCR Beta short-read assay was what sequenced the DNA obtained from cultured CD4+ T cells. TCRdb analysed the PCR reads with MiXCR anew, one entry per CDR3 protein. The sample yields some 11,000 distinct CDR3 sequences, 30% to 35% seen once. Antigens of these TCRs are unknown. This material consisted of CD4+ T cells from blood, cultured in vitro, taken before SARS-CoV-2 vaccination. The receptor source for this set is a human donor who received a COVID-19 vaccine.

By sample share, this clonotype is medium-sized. The CDR3 loop is CATSRGAGGQPQHF. CDR3 sequence (DNA): TGTGCCACCAGCAGAGGGGCCGGCGGACAGCCCCAGCATTTT. The chain couples TRBV15 to TRBJ1-5, with unresolved D. The ends were cut back, 1 base at V and 7 bases at J, with 11 bases in the middle. Germline V gives CDR1 LNHNV, CDR2 YYDKDF (reference sequence). The CDR3 totals 14 residues.

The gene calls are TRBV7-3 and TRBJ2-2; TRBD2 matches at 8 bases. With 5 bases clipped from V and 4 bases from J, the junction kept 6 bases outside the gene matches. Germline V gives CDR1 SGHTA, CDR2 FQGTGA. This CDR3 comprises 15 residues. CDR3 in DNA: TGTGCCAGCAGCCAATCCGGGGGGGGCACCGGGGAGCTGTTTTTT. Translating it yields CASSQSGGGTGELFF.

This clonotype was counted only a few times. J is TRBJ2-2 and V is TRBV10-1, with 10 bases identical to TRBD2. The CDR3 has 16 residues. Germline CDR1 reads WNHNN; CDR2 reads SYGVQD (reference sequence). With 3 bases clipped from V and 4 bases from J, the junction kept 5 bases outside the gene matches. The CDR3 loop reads CASSELAGTATGELFF. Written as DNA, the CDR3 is TGCGCCAGCAGTGAACTAGCGGGGACTGCCACCGGGGAGCTGTTTTTT.

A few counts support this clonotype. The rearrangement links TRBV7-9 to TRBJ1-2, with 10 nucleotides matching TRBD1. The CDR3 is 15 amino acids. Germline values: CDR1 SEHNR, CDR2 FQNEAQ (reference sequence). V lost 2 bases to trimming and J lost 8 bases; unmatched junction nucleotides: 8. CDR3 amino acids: CASSLPGQGYEGYTF. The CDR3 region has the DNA TGTGCCAGCAGCTTACCGGGACAGGGGTATGAAGGCTACACCTTC. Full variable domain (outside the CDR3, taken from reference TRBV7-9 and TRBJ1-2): DTGVSQNPRHKITKRGQNVTFRCDPISEHNRLYWYRQTLGQGPEFLTYFQNEAQLEKSRLLSDRFSAERPKGSFSTLEIQRTEQGDSAMYLCASSLPGQGYEGYTFGSGTRLTVV.

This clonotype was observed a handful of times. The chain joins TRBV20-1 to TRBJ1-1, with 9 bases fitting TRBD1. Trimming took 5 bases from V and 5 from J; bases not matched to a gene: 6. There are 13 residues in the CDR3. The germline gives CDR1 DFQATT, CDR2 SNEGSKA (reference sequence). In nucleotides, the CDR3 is TGCAGTGCTCCGGGACAGGGTGAGACTGAAGCTTTCTTT. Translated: CSAPGQGETEAFF.

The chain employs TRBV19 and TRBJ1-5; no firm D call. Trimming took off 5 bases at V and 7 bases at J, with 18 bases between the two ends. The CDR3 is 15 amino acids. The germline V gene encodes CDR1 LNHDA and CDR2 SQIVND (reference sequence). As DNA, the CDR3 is TGTGCCAGTAGTGCCACGAGAGGGAATTCACAGCCCCAGCATTTT. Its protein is CASSATRGNSQPQHF.

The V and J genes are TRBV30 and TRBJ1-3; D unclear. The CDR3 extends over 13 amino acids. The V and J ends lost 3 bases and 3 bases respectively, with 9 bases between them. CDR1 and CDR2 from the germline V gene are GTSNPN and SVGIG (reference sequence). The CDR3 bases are TGTGCCTGGAGCGAGGGAGATGGAAACACCATATATTTT. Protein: CAWSEGDGNTIYF.

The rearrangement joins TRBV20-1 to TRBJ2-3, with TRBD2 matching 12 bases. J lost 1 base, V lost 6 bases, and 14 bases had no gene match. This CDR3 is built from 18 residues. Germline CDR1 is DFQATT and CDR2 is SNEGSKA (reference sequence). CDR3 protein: CSARPTSGGQHGTDTQYF. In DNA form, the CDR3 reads TGCAGTGCCCGACCCACTAGCGGGGGGCAACATGGCACAGATACGCAGTATTTT.

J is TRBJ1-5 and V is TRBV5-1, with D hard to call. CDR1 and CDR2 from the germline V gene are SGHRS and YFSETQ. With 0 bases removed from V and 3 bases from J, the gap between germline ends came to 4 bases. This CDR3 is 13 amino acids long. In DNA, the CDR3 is TGCGCCAGCAGCTTGGGACCCAATCAGCCCCAGCATTTT. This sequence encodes CASSLGPNQPQHF.

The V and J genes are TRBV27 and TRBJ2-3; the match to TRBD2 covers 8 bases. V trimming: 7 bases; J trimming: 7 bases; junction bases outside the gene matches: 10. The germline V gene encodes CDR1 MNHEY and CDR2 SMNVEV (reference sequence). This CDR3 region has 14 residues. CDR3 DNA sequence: TGTGCCAGCAACTTCGGACTAGCTTGGAATACGCAGTATTTT. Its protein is CASNFGLAWNTQYF.

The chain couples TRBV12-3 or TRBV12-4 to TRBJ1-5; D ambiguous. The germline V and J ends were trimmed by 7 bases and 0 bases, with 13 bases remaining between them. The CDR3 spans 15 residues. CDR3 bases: TGTGCCAGCACCTTAGGTGGCAGTAGCAATCAGCCCCAGCATTTT. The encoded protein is CASTLGGSSNQPQHF.

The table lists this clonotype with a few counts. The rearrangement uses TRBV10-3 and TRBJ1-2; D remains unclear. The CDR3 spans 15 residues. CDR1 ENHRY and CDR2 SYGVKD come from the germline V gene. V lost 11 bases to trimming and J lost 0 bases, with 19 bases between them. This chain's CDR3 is CALSQYATSNYGYTF. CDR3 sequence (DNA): TGTGCCTTATCACAGTACGCCACGTCTAACTATGGCTACACCTTC.

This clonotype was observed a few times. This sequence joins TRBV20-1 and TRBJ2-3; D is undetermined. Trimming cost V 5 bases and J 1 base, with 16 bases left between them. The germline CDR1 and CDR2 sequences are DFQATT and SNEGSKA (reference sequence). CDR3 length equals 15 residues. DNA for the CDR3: TGCAGTGCTCTATGGGCCACCACGGGCACAGATACGCAGTATTTT. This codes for CSALWATTGTDTQYF.

The DNA of the CDR3 is TGTGCCAGCAGCCTTCGAGTGGGACAGGGTAACGAGGCTTTCTTT. Its translation is CASSLRVGQGNEAFF. The rearrangement links TRBV5-6 to TRBJ1-1, with 9 bases identical to TRBD1. There are 15 residues in the CDR3. Trimming removed 4 bases from V and 11 bases from J; junction bases left unmatched: 15. Germline V gene data show CDR1 as SGHDT and CDR2 as YYEEEE.

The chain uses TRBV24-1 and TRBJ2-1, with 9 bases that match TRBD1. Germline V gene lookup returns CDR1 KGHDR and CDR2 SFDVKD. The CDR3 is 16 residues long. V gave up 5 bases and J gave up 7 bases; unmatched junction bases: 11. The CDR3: CATSAWGQGSPNEQFF. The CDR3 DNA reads TGTGCCACCAGTGCTTGGGGACAGGGATCCCCGAATGAGCAGTTCTTC.